This TCR beta chain derives from a study of T cell changes during pregnancy in multiple sclerosis. The repertoire was sequenced with immunoSEQ multiplex PCR; TCRdb's copy has only in-frame clones and lacks some. The sample lists about 40,000 clones, around 90% seen once, with around 5% in the top ten. The CDR3 extends over 15 amino acids. With 4 bases removed from V and 6 bases from J, the gap between germline ends came to 15 bases. Germline V gene lookup returns CDR1 KGHSH and CDR2 LQKENI. The source material was peripheral blood, sampled in the first trimester of pregnancy. The chain joins TRBV18 to TRBJ2-2; D possibly corresponds to TRBD1 (6 bases). This receptor was taken from a female donor in good health, enrolled as a control in a pregnancy study. CDR3 protein: CASSLRKGDPGELFF. The CDR3 bases are TGTGCCAGCTCACTAAGGAAGGGGGACCCCGGGGAGCTGTTTTTT.